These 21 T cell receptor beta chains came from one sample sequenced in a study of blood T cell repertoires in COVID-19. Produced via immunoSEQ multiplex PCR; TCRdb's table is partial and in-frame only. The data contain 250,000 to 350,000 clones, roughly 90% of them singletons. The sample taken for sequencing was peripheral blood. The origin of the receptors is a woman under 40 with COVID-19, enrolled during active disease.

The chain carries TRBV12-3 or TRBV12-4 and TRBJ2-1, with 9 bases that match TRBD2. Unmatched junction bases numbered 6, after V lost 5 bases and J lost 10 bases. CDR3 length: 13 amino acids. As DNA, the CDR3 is TGTGCCAGCAGTCCTAGCGGGATCGGGGAGCAGTTCTTC. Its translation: CASSPSGIGEQFF.

The chain's CDR3 is CASSATGGFNSPLHF. The CDR3 bases are TGTGCCAGCAGTGCGACAGGCGGGTTTAATTCACCCCTCCACTTT. This chain uses TRBV2 with TRBJ1-6; TRBD1 might be the D (6 bases). Germline values: CDR1 SNHLY, CDR2 FYNNEI. The germline V and J ends were trimmed by 4 bases and 6 bases, with 13 bases remaining between them. This CDR3 comprises 15 residues.

The CDR3 loop is CAIPPSETGMNTEAFF. The CDR3 region has the DNA TGCGCCATCCCTCCAAGTGAGACGGGAATGAACACTGAAGCTTTCTTT. The chain carries TRBV5-1 and TRBJ1-1; no clear D gene. CDR1 is SGHRS and CDR2 is YFSETQ in the germline V gene. CDR3 length: 16 residues. V was cut by 9 bases and J by 0 bases, with 21 bases left in between.

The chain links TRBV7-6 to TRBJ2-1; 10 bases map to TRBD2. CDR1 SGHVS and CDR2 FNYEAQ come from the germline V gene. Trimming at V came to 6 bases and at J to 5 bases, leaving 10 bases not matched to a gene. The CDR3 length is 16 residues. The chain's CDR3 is CASSKGRTSGNNEQFF. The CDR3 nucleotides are TGTGCCAGCAGTAAGGGACGGACTAGCGGAAACAATGAGCAGTTCTTC.

The CDR3 loop is CASKLAGGQEDEQYF. Written as DNA, the CDR3 is TGTGCCAGCAAACTAGCGGGAGGGCAGGAAGACGAGCAGTACTTC. V usage is TRBV28 and J usage is TRBJ2-7, with 13 bases aligning to TRBD2. The CDR3 sequence is 15 residues long. Germline CDR1 is MDHEN and CDR2 is SYDVKM. The V segment lost 7 bases and the J segment 5 bases; nucleotides outside the gene matches: 8.

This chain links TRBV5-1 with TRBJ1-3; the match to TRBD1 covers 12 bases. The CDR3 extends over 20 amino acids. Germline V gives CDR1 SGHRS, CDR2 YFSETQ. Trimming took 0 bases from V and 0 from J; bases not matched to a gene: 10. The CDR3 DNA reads TGCGCCAGCAGCTTGGGGCGGCCGGGACAGGGGGCGAGCTCTGGAAACACCATATATTTT. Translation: CASSLGRPGQGASSGNTIYF. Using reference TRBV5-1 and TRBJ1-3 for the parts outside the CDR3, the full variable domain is KAGVTQTPRYLIKTRGQQVTLSCSPISGHRSVSWYQQTPGQGLQFLFEYFSETQRNKGNFPGRFSGRQFSNSRSEMNVSTLELGDSALYLCASSLGRPGQGASSGNTIYFGEGSWLTVV.

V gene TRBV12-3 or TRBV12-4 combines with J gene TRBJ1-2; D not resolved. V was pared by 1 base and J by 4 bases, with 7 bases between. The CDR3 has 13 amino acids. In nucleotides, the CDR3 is TGTGCCAGCAGTTTAGGGCTAGGCTATGGCTACACCTTC. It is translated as CASSLGLGYGYTF.

Here the CDR3 DNA reads TGTGCCATCAGTGACGCGGACGGGAGCTCCTACGAGCAGTACTTC. Amino acids: CAISDADGSSYEQYF. The rearrangement joins TRBV10-3 to TRBJ2-7, with TRBD2 as a possible D gene (6 bases). Trimming shortened V by 3 bases and J by 0 bases, and 12 bases separated the two germline ends. Germline V lookup: CDR1 ENHRY, CDR2 SYGVKD. The CDR3 is made up of 15 amino acids.

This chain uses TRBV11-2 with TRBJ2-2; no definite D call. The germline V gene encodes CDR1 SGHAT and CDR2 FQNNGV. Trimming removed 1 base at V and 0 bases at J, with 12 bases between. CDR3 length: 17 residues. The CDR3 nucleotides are TGTGCCAGCAGCTTAGCCGCAGGATTCGCGAACACCGGGGAGCTGTTTTTT. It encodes CASSLAAGFANTGELFF.

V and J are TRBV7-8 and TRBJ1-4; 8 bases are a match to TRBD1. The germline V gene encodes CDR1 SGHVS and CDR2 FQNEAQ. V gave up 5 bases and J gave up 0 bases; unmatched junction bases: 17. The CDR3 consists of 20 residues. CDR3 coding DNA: TGTGCCAGCAGCGACCCCGTGACAGGGGACGCGGGGCCAACTAATGAAAAACTGTTTTTT. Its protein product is CASSDPVTGDAGPTNEKLFF. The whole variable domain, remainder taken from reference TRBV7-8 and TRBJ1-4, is GAGVSQSPRYKVAKRGQDVALRCDPISGHVSLFWYQQALGQGPEFLTYFQNEAQLDKSGLPSDRFFAERPEGSVSTLKIQRTQQEDSAVYLCASSDPVTGDAGPTNEKLFFGSGTQLSVL.

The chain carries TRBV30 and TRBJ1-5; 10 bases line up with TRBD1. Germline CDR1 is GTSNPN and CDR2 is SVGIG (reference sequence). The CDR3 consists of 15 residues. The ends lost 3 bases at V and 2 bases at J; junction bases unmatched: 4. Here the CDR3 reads CAWRAGTGGNQPQHF. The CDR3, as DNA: TGTGCCTGGAGGGCCGGGACAGGGGGCAATCAGCCCCAGCATTTT.

CDR3 loop: CASRGGANTEAFF. CDR3 bases: TGTGCCAGCCGGGGGGGAGCGAACACTGAAGCTTTCTTT. The V gene is TRBV27, the J gene TRBJ1-1, with D possibly being TRBD1 (5 bases). This CDR3 spans 13 amino acids. Germline loops: CDR1 MNHEY, CDR2 SMNVEV (reference sequence). The V and J ends lost 8 bases and 1 base respectively, with 11 bases between them.

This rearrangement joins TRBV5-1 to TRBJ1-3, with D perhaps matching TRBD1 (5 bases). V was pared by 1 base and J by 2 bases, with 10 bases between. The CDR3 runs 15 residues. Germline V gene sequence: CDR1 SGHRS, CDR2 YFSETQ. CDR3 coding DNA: TGCGCCAGCAGCTTGAAATGGGGCGCTGGAAACACCATATATTTT. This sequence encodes CASSLKWGAGNTIYF.

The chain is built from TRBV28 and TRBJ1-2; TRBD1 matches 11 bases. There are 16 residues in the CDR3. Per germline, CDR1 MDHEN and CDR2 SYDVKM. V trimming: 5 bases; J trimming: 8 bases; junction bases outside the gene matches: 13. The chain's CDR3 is CASSTVGQGARGGYTF. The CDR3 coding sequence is TGTGCCAGCAGTACCGTCGGACAGGGGGCTAGGGGAGGCTACACCTTC.

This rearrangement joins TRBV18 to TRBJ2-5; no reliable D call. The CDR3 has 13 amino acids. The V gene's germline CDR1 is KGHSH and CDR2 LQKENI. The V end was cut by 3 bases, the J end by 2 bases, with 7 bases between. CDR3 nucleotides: TGTGCCAGCTCACCGACATCGCAAGAGACCCAGTACTTC. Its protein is CASSPTSQETQYF.

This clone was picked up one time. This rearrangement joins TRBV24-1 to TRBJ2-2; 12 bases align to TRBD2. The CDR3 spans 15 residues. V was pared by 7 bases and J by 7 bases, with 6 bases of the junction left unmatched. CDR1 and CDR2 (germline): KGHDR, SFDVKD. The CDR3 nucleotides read TGTGCCACCAGGACTAGCGGGGGCCCCCACGGGGAGCTGTTTTTT. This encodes CATRTSGGPHGELFF.

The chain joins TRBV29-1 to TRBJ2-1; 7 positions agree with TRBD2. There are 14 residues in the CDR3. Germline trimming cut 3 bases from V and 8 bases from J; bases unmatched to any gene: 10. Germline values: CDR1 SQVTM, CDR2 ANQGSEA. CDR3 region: CSVDMKGRADEQFF. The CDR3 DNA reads TGCAGCGTTGATATGAAAGGGAGGGCCGATGAGCAGTTCTTC.

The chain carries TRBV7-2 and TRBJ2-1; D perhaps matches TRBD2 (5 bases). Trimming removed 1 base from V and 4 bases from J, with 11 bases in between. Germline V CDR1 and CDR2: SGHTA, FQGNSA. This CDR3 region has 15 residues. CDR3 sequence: CASSLGLAEYNEQFF. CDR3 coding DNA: TGTGCCAGCAGCTTAGGGCTAGCCGAATACAATGAGCAGTTCTTC.

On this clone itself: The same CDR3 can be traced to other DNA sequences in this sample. CDR3 nucleotide sequence: TGTGCCAGTAGTATTCAAGCGGGCCCATCCTACGAGCAGTACTTC. It specifies CASSIQAGPSYEQYF. The chain joins TRBV19 to TRBJ2-7, with D perhaps TRBD2 (6 bases). V was cut by 3 bases and J by 1 base, with 13 bases left in between. Germline CDR1 LNHDA, CDR2 SQIVND (reference sequence). This CDR3 is built from 15 residues.

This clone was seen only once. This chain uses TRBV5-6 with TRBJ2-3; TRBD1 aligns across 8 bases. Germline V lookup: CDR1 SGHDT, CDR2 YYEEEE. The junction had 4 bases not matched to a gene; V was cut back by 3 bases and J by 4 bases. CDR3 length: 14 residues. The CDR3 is CASSYGQGPDTQYF. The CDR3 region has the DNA TGTGCCAGCAGCTACGGACAGGGCCCAGATACGCAGTATTTT.

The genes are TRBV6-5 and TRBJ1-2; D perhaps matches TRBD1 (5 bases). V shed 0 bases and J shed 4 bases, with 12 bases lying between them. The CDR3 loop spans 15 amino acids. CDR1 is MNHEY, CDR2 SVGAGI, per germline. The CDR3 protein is CASSYSSRGSYGYTF. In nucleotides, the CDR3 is TGTGCCAGCAGTTACTCCTCCCGGGGGAGCTATGGCTACACCTTC.